Each of the 7 T cell receptor beta chains below was sequenced from the same sample in a study of T cells in localized non-small cell lung cancer. Repertoires were generated with immunoSEQ multiplex PCR, while TCRdb's copy carries only in-frame clones and drops some. The sample contains 45,000 to 55,000 clones, approximately 75% of which appear only once. Here the sequenced sample was peripheral blood, taken before any cancer treatment. The receptors come from a man aged 40-75 years with stage I squamous cell lung carcinoma.

V is TRBV5-4 and J is TRBJ2-3; TRBD2 agrees at 12 bases. Germline V lookup: CDR1 SGHNT, CDR2 YYREEE (reference sequence). J was trimmed by 8 bases and V by 0 bases; bases with no gene match: 4. The CDR3 is 15 residues long. The CDR3 DNA reads as TGTGCCAGCAGCTTGGAGGCTAGCGGGGGGGCTACGCAGTATTTT. It translates to CASSLEASGGATQYF.

This rearrangement joins TRBV9 to TRBJ2-3; maybe TRBD1 (6 bases). CDR1 is SGDLS and CDR2 is YYNGEE in the germline V gene. The V end was cut by 0 bases, the J end by 1 base, with 18 bases between. The CDR3 has 18 amino acids. CDR3 in DNA: TGTGCCAGCAGCGTAGATCCCACAGGGTCGAGTGGCACAGATACGCAGTATTTT. Its protein is CASSVDPTGSSGTDTQYF.

V gene TRBV19 combines with J gene TRBJ1-2; 7 nucleotides match TRBD1. This CDR3 has 12 residues. Looked up from germline, CDR1 is LNHDA and CDR2 is SQIVND (reference sequence). V dropped 7 bases and J dropped 9; count of bases not matched to a gene: 8. The CDR3 DNA reads as TGTGCCAGTAAAGGGGACAGTATCAGCTACACCTTC. It yields the protein CASKGDSISYTF.

The rearrangement joins TRBV7-9 to TRBJ2-1; 12 nucleotides agree with TRBD2. Trimming cost V 6 bases and J 4 bases; bases outside gene matches: 4. This CDR3 is 15 amino acids long. Germline V lookup: CDR1 SEHNR, CDR2 FQNEAQ (reference sequence). The CDR3 DNA is TGTGCCAGCAGAGCGACTAGCGGGGGATACAATGAGCAGTTCTTC. It specifies CASRATSGGYNEQFF.

The gene calls are TRBV29-1 and TRBJ1-2, with a possible D match to TRBD1 (5 bases). Trimming shortened V by 2 bases and J by 4 bases, and 11 bases separated the two germline ends. CDR3 length: 13 amino acids. Germline loops: CDR1 SQVTM, CDR2 ANQGSEA. The CDR3 region has the DNA TGCAGCGTTGAAACTGGGACCGGCTATGGCTACACCTTC. Translating gives CSVETGTGYGYTF.

The CDR3 reads CASSVGEGTDTQYF. In DNA form, the CDR3 reads TGCGCCAGCAGCGTCGGGGAAGGCACAGATACGCAGTATTTT. This chain uses TRBV5-1 with TRBJ2-3, with a possible D match to TRBD2 (5 bases). CDR3 size: 14 residues. Germline V lookup: CDR1 SGHRS, CDR2 YFSETQ. The germline V and J ends were trimmed by 4 bases and 1 base, with 10 bases remaining between them.

The chain joins TRBV5-4 to TRBJ2-1, with 9 bases identical to TRBD2. Germline assignment: CDR1 SGHNT and CDR2 YYREEE (reference sequence). This CDR3 is 17 amino acids long. Trimming took 0 bases from V and 4 from J; bases not matched to a gene: 8. CDR3 residues: CASSLVRGGSRYNEQFF. In nucleotides, the CDR3 is TGTGCCAGCAGCTTGGTGCGGGGGGGGAGTAGATACAATGAGCAGTTCTTC.